This T cell receptor beta chain came from a study of T-cell memory formation after mild COVID-19 listed by TCRdb under 2021. With regard to the full study: TCR sequence clusters from the two donors were largely donor specific. T-cell clones expanding and contracting after mild COVID-19 in two donors were tracked by longitudinal TCRalpha and TCRbeta repertoire sequencing. The cohort comprised two young, previously healthy adult volunteers, one female and one male.

Instrument on record: Illumina NovaSeq 6000. TCRalpha and TCRbeta cDNA libraries were built by 5'RACE with constant-segment primers, adding sample barcodes and unique molecular identifiers. RNA was extracted from every sample with Trizol reagent. Amplification of the libraries took two PCR steps, and the second step added a second sample barcode plus Illumina TruSeq adapters. Sequencing of the libraries was done on an Illumina NovaSeq, producing 2 x 150 bp paired-end reads. For the original study's pipeline: Reads were demultiplexed and collapsed into UMI-guided consensus sequences with migec v1.2.7. Using mixcr v2.1.11, the UMI consensuses were aligned to TRA and TRB V and J templates and assembled into clonotypes. Expanded or contracted clonotypes were those called significant by both edgeR and NoisET, with noise models trained on biological replicates. edgeR calls used a false discovery rate-adjusted p below 0.01 and a log2 fold-change threshold of 1. As an exploratory analysis of dynamics, max-normalized trajectories of the 1000 most abundant clonotypes were examined by PCA with hierarchical clustering. Separately sequenced CD4+ and CD8+ repertoires were used to assign the CD4 or CD8 phenotype of responding clones. TCRdb reworked the public reads: Q25 trimming with fastp, MiXCR clone assembly, productive beta chains retained. Each entry is one CDR3 protein sequence, shown with its most common DNA and genes. The authors' filters were not applied to this entry. This sample holds roughly 510,000 distinct CDR3 sequences; 15% to 20% were observed only once. The ten largest make up 8.1% of the sample.

PBMCs were isolated by Ficoll-Paque density gradient centrifugation. On this clonotype itself: Its specific antigen is unknown. Base qualities are missing; no much larger clone stands one base away.

The research as a whole found: The detection of some responding clones in pre-infection memory suggests that pre-existing cross-reactive memory T cells joined the SARS-CoV-2 response. SARS-CoV-2 specificity of the second-wave clones peaking on day 37 was not confirmed. Contracting CD4+ clones turned up mainly in the CM and EM memory subsets, whereas EMRA was where CD8+ clones were enriched. From day 15 to 85, contracting clones showed balanced CD4/CD8 phenotypes, whereas a second wave of clones that expanded from day 15 to 37 leaned towards CD4+. Only a couple of mild cases were covered by the study, and larger cohorts that include severe cases with pre-infection samples were considered necessary.

The germline V gene (reference sequence) specifies MNHEY as CDR1 and SMNVEV as CDR2. The CDR3 contains 16 residues, cysteine and phenylalanine counted. This entry keeps only the CDR3 DNA: 48 bases, framed from base 1. The trim is 4 bases for V and 4 bases for J, with a gap of 19 bases between the germline ends. The specimen sequenced was PBMCs or a T cell subset sorted from them (not recorded which). The TCR originated in an adult woman who had mild COVID-19 (a few samples of this study predate the infection). The sample titles of this study are shuffled in the database, so cell type and time point are left out; the donor was told from shared clones. Rearrangement joined TRBV27 to TRBJ2-5, and perhaps TRBD2 as D gene, on 6 matching bases. The DNA sequence is TGTGCCAGCAGTTCGGGACTCGGATGGTCTGTAGAGACCCAGTACTTC. Translated, it reads CASSSGLGWSVETQYF.